This TCR beta chain was sequenced for a study of shared clonotypes between healthy human individuals. Study-wide points: Among donors, clonotype sharing was expected to be affected by sequencing depth.

The CDR3 loop spans 15 amino acids. V lost 3 bases to trimming and J lost 5 bases; unmatched junction nucleotides: 7. The germline V gene has CDR1 ENHRY and CDR2 SYGVKD. As to this clone: The antigen is unknown.

The study drew all its donors from Caucasian adults living in Nashville, Tennessee. Across several immunoSEQ plates, the genomic DNA of each subset was split evenly. The unsorted PBMC replicate PCRs were performed with about 300 ng DNA, 25,000 to 30,000 T cell genomes. This table comes from immunoSEQ multiplex PCR, and its TCRdb copy is limited to in-frame clones, with some not included. The sample consists of around 440,000 clones, approximately 77% of them appearing once. Sequences were obtained from PBMCs. The sequence was obtained from a woman aged 40 to 49 in good health. Some clones in this sample may be carry-over from other donors' samples. This chain uses TRBV10-3 with TRBJ2-5; the match to TRBD2 covers 9 bases. This CDR3 reads CAISDIAGASETQYF. The CDR3 nucleotides are TGTGCCATCAGTGATATAGCGGGAGCTTCGGAGACCCAGTACTTC.